This T cell receptor (beta chain) was identified in a study of early T cells in non-severe SARS-CoV-2 infection. Ten or more counts support this clonotype. Its specificity is not known. Study conclusions and caveats: Missing private and CD4 specificities, VDJdb matching favored anti-spike CD8 responses.

Attachment of unique molecular identifiers was made to individual cDNA molecules. Each CDR3 protein gets one entry after TCRdb re-called the 5' RACE reads with MiXCR. The sample includes tens of thousands of distinct CDR3 sequences, more than 9% seen only once; the top ten take approximately 15%. Material: whole blood. This clonotype was sampled from an adult who was a healthcare worker with PCR-confirmed SARS-CoV-2 infection or an uninfected control (not recorded which).

CDR3 sequence (DNA): TGTGCCAGCAGCCAAACCAATTTAGAGCAGTACTTC. It is translated as CASSQTNLEQYF. The chain links TRBV3-1 to TRBJ2-7; no clear D. The CDR3 is made up of 12 amino acids. Trimming took off 2 bases at V and 7 bases at J, with 9 bases between the two ends. Per the germline V gene, CDR1 is LGHDT and CDR2 is YNNKEL (reference sequence).